This T cell receptor (beta chain) was obtained from a study of blood T cell repertoires in COVID-19. Per the study methods: It was from reference gene primer amplification that nucleated cell counts were estimated. Clones were sequenced by immunoSEQ multiplex PCR, and TCRdb holds only the in-frame ones, with some missing. Clone size and V and J calls were adopted from that table, with D and trimming inferred from the DNA. Among under 300,000 clones listed, 88% were seen once. Participants' own reports of clinical history determined their cohort assignment. This clone was detected only a few times. The CDR3 is 11 amino acids. V lost 4 bases, J lost 8 bases, and 11 bases lay in between. Germline assignment: CDR1 DFQATT and CDR2 SNEGSKA (reference sequence).

V and J are TRBV20-1 and TRBJ2-5; possibly TRBD1 for D (6 bases). This TCR was sampled from a woman aged 60-70 years in a cohort exposed to, infected with or recovered from COVID-19 (not recorded which). Source material: PBMCs or T cells enriched from blood (not recorded which). The CDR3: CSATGDETQYF. The CDR3 nucleotides are TGCAGTGCTACAGGGGATGAAACCCAGTACTTC.